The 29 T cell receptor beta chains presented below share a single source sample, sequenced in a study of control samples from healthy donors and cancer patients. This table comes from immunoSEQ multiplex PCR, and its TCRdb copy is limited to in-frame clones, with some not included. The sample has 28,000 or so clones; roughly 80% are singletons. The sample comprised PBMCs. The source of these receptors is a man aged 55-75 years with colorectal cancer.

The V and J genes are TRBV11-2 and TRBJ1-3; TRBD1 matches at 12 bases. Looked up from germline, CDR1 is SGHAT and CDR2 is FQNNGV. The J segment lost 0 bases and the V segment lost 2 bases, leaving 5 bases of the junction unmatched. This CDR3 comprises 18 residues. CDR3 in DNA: TGTGCCAGCAGCTTAAGGGGACAGGGGGCTATCTCTGGAAACACCATATATTTT. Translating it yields CASSLRGQGAISGNTIYF.

The CDR3 loop reads CASRETGASYEQYF. CDR3 bases: TGTGCCAGTAGGGAAACTGGGGCCTCCTACGAGCAGTACTTC. The rearrangement uses TRBV19 and TRBJ2-7, with D tentatively TRBD1 (5 bases). This CDR3 has 14 amino acids. V lost 6 bases and J lost 0, with 12 bases in between. Looked up from germline, CDR1 is LNHDA and CDR2 is SQIVND (reference sequence).

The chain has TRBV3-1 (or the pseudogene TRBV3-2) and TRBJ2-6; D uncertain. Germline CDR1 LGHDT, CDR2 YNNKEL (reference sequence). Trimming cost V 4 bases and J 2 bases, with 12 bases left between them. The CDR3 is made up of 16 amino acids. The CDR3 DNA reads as TGTGCCAGCAGCCTATTATATAGAACTGGGGCCAACGTCCTGACTTTC. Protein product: CASSLLYRTGANVLTF.

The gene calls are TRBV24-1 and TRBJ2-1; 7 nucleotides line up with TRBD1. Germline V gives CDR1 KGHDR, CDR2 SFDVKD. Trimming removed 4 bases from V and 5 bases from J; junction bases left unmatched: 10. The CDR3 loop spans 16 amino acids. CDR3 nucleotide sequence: TGTGCCACCAGTGAACAAGGGGGCTCGTTGGACAATGAGCAGTTCTTC. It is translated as CATSEQGGSLDNEQFF.

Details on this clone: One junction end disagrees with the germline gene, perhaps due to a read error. The CDR3 nucleotides are TGTGCCAACAGTCCGACACGGTACGGGGAGCAGTTCTTC. Its translation: CANSPTRYGEQFF. The gene calls are TRBV27 and TRBJ2-1; no reliable D call. Germline lookup yields CDR1 MNHEY and CDR2 SMNVEV (reference sequence). The CDR3 sequence is 13 residues long.

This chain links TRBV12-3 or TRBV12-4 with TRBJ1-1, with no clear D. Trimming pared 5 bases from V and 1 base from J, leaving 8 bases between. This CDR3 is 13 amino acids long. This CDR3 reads CASSPRQNTEAFF. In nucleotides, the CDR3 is TGTGCCAGCAGTCCCCGACAGAACACTGAAGCTTTCTTT.

CDR3 bases: TGTGCCAGCAGCCAAATCAGGGCTGAGCACACTGAAGCTTTCTTT. It codes for CASSQIRAEHTEAFF. The J gene is TRBJ1-1, the V gene TRBV3-1 (or the pseudogene TRBV3-2); TRBD1 is a possible D gene (5 bases). Germline CDR1 and CDR2: LGHDT and YNNKEL (reference sequence). Trimming removed 2 bases from V and 3 bases from J, with 13 bases in between. This CDR3 comprises 15 residues.

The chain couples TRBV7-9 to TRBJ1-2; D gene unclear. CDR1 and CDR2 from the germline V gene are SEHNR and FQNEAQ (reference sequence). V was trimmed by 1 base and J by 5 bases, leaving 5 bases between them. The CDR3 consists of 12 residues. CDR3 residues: CASSLVGYGYTF. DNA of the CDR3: TGTGCCAGCAGCTTAGTGGGGTATGGCTACACCTTC.

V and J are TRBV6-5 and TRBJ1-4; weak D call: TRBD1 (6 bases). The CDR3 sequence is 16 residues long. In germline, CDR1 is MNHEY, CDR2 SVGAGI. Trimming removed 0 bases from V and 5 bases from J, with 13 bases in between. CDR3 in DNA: TGTGCCAGCAGTTACTCGACGGGGGCGGGAAATGAAAAACTGTTTTTT. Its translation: CASSYSTGAGNEKLFF.

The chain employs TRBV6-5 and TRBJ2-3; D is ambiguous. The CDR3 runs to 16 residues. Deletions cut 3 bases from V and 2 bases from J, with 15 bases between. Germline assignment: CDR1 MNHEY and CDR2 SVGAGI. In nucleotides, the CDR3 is TGTGCCAGCAGTTATTCTGGGATTTCGTTCACAGATACGCAGTATTTT. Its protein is CASSYSGISFTDTQYF.

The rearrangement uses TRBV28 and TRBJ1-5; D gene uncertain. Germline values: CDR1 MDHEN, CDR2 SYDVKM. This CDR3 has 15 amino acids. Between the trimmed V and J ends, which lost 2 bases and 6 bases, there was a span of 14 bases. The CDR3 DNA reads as TGTGCCAGCAGTTTAGCCCCTTTTTATCCTCAGCCCCAGCATTTT. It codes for CASSLAPFYPQPQHF. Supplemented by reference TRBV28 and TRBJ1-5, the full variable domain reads DVKVTQSSRYLVKRTGEKVFLECVQDMDHENMFWYRQDPGLGLRLIYFSYDVKMKEKGDIPEGYSVSREKKERFSLILESASTNQTSMYLCASSLAPFYPQPQHFGDGTRLSIL.

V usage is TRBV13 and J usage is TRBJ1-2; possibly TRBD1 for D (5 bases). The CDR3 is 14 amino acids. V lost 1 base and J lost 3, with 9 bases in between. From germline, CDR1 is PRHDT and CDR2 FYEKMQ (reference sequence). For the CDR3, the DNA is TGTGCCAGCAGCTTAGAGCGGGGGGACTATGGCTACACCTTC. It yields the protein CASSLERGDYGYTF.

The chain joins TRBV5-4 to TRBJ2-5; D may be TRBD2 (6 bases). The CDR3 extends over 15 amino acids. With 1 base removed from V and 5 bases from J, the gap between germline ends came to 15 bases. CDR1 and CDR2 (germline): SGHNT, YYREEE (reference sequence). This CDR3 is CASSLSSGVWETQYF. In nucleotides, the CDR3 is TGTGCCAGCAGCTTGAGTTCGGGGGTTTGGGAGACCCAGTACTTC.

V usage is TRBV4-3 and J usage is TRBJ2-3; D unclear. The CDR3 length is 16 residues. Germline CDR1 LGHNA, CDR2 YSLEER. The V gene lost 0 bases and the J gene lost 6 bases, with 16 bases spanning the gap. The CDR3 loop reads CASSQDVGMGSDTQYF. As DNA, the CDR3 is TGCGCCAGCAGCCAAGATGTAGGAATGGGATCGGATACGCAGTATTTT.

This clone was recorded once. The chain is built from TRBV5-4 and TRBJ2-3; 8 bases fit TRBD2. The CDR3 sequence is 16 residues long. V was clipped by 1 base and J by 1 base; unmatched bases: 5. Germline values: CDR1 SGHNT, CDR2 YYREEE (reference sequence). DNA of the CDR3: TGTGCCAGCAGCTTGCTGCGACTAGCGCGCACAGATACGCAGTATTTT. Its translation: CASSLLRLARTDTQYF.

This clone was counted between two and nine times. The CDR3 sequence is CASQGLAGGKNTGELFF. The CDR3 DNA reads as TGTGCCTCCCAAGGACTAGCGGGGGGAAAAAACACCGGGGAGCTGTTTTTT. V is TRBV19 and J is TRBJ2-2; 14 positions agree with TRBD2. J gave up 2 bases and V 11 bases, and 10 bases lay outside the gene matches. The V gene's germline CDR1 is LNHDA and CDR2 SQIVND (reference sequence). CDR3 size: 17 residues.

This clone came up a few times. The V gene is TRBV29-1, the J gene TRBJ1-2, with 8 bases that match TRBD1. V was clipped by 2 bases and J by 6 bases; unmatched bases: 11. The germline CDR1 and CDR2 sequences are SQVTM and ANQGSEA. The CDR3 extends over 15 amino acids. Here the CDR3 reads CSVESWDRLSDGYTF. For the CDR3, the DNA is TGCAGCGTTGAATCGTGGGACAGGCTATCGGATGGCTACACCTTC.

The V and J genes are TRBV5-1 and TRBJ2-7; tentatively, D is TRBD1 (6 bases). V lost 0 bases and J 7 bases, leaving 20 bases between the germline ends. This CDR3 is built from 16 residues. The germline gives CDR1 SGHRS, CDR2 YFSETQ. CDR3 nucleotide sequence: TGCGCCAGCAGCTTGGGCCTCCCGGGACAATGGGGGGAGCAGTACGTC. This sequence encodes CASSLGLPGQWGEQYV.

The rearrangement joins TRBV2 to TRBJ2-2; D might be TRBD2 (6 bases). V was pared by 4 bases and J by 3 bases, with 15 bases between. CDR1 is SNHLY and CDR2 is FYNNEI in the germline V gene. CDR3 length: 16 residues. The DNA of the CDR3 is TGTGCCAGCAGTGCCGTGGGGGGTAGCGACACCGGGGAGCTGTTTTTT. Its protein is CASSAVGGSDTGELFF.

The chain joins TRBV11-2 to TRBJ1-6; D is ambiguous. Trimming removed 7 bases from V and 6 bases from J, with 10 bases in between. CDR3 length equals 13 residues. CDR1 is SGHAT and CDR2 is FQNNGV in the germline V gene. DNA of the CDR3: TGTGCCAGCAACACCGGAGGTAATTCACCCCTCCACTTT. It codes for CASNTGGNSPLHF. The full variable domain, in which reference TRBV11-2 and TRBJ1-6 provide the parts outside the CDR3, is EAGVAQSPRYKIIEKRQSVAFWCNPISGHATLYWYQQILGQGPKLLIQFQNNGVVDDSQLPKDRFSAERLKGVDSTLKIQPAKLEDSAVYLCASNTGGNSPLHFGNGTRLTVT.

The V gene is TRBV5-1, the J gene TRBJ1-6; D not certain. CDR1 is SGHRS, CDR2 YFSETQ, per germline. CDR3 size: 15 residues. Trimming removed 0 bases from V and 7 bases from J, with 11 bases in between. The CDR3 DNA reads TGCGCCAGCAGCTTGGACAGAACCAACAATTCACCCCTCCACTTT. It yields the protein CASSLDRTNNSPLHF.

The CDR3 DNA reads as TGTGCCAGTAGTATTTTTCCGGGCATTTCCTACGAGCAGTACTTC. This encodes CASSIFPGISYEQYF. The chain joins TRBV19 to TRBJ2-7; D unclear. The CDR3 consists of 15 residues. The V end lost 3 bases, the J end lost 1 base, and 13 bases lay between the germline ends. Germline-derived CDR1 and CDR2 are LNHDA and SQIVND (reference sequence).

The CDR3 here is CASSRRGTNTGELFF. The CDR3 coding sequence is TGTGCCAGCAGTAGGCGGGGGACCAACACCGGGGAGCTGTTTTTT. The chain uses TRBV5-8 and TRBJ2-2; 7 positions match TRBD2. Unmatched junction bases numbered 6, after V lost 5 bases and J lost 2 bases. This CDR3 is 15 amino acids long. CDR1 and CDR2 from the germline V gene are SGHTS and YDEGEE.

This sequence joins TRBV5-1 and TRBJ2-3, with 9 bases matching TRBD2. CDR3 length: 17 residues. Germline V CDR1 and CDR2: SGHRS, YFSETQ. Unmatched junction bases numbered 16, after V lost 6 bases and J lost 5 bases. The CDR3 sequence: CASNTPPLAGAGDTQYF. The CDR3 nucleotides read TGCGCCAGCAATACGCCCCCCTTAGCGGGGGCGGGAGATACGCAGTATTTT. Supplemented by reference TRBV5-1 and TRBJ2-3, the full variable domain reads KAGVTQTPRYLIKTRGQQVTLSCSPISGHRSVSWYQQTPGQGLQFLFEYFSETQRNKGNFPGRFSGRQFSNSRSEMNVSTLELGDSALYLCASNTPPLAGAGDTQYFGPGTRLTVL.

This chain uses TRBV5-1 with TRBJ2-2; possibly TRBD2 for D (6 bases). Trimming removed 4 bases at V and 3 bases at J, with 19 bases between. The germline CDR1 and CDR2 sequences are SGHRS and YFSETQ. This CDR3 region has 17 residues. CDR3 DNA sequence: TGCGCCAGCAGCCTTTTAGCGAGTGGGGACTACACCGGGGAGCTGTTTTTT. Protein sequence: CASSLLASGDYTGELFF.

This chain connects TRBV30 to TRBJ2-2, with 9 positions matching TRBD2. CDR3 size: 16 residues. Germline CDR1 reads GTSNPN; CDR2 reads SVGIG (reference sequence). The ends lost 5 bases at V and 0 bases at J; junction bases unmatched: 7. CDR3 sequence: CAWEHSGGPNTGELFF. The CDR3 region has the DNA TGTGCCTGGGAACATAGCGGGGGCCCGAACACCGGGGAGCTGTTTTTT.

CDR3 sequence: CASSWGAGRNTEAFF. CDR3 bases: TGTGCCAGCAGCTGGGGGGCGGGGAGGAACACTGAAGCTTTCTTT. The chain carries TRBV5-4 and TRBJ1-1; D might be TRBD1 (6 bases). Trimming pared 3 bases from V and 1 base from J, leaving 13 bases between. This CDR3 has 15 amino acids. CDR1 SGHNT and CDR2 YYREEE come from the germline V gene (reference sequence).

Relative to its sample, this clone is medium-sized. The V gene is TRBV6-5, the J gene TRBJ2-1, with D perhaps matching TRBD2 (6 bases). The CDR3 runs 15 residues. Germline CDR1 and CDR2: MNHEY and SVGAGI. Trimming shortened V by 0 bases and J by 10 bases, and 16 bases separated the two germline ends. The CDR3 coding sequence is TGTGCCAGCAGTTACTCCCTGGGACTGGCGGACGAGCAGTTCTTC. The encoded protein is CASSYSLGLADEQFF.

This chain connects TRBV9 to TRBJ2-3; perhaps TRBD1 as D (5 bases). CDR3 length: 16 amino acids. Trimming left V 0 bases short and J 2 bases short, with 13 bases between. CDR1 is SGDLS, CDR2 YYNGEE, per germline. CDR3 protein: CASSVAGRQLTDTQYF. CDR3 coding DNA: TGTGCCAGCAGCGTAGCAGGAAGACAGCTCACAGATACGCAGTATTTT. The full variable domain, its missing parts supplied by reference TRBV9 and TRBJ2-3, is DSGVTQTPKHLITATGQRVTLRCSPRSGDLSVYWYQQSLDQGLQFLIQYYNGEERAKGNILERFSAQQFPDLHSELNLSSLELGDSALYFCASSVAGRQLTDTQYFGPGTRLTVL.